What follows are 14 T cell receptor beta chains derived from one specimen sequenced in a study of blood T cell repertoires in COVID-19. Repertoires were generated with immunoSEQ multiplex PCR, while TCRdb's copy carries only in-frame clones and drops some. The data show around 230,000 clones, about nine tenths seen once. The specimen sequenced was PBMCs or T cells enriched from blood (not recorded which). The receptors shown here come from a woman in her 40s with acute COVID-19.

The chain combines TRBV4-3 with TRBJ1-2; the D is unclear. Between the trimmed V and J ends, which lost 1 base and 0 bases, there was a span of 6 bases. Looked up from germline, CDR1 is LGHNA and CDR2 is YSLEER. This CDR3 is 14 amino acids long. The CDR3 DNA sequence: TGCGCCAGCAGCCAAGCCCGTTCTAACTATGGCTACACCTTC. Translating it yields CASSQARSNYGYTF.

The J gene is TRBJ1-4, the V gene TRBV7-2, with 9 bases fitting TRBD1. V dropped 0 bases and J dropped 9; count of bases not matched to a gene: 2. The CDR3 totals 14 residues. Per the germline V gene, CDR1 is SGHTA and CDR2 is FQGNSA. The CDR3 loop reads CASSLAGTGKKLFF. CDR3 DNA: TGTGCCAGCAGCTTAGCGGGGACAGGGAAAAAACTGTTTTTT.

This chain uses TRBV21-1 with TRBJ2-7; the table's D call, TRBD2, has no DNA check behind it. TRBV21-1 is classified as a pseudogene. The CDR3 has 15 residues. The CDR3 DNA reads TGTGCCAGCAGGGAGAAGCGGGAGGGAAAATACGAGCAGTACGTC. Amino acid sequence: CASREKREGKYEQYV.

V and J are TRBV4-2 and TRBJ1-4; 8 bases align to TRBD1. J lost 5 bases, V lost 4 bases, and 9 bases had no gene match. CDR1 and CDR2 from the germline V gene are LGHNA and YNFKEQ. CDR3 length equals 16 residues. This chain's CDR3 is CASSPDRTGQNEKLFF. Here the CDR3 DNA reads TGTGCCAGCAGCCCGGACAGGACAGGGCAAAATGAAAAACTGTTTTTT.

This clone was counted a single time. The same CDR3 also results from other DNA sequences found in this sample. This chain links TRBV2 with TRBJ1-1, with 7 bases aligning to TRBD1. This CDR3 region has 13 residues. Trimming took 5 bases from V and 1 from J; bases not matched to a gene: 1. Germline CDR1 is SNHLY and CDR2 is FYNNEI. The CDR3 DNA reads TGTGCCAGCAGTTACAGGGGGAACACTGAAGCTTTCTTT. It codes for CASSYRGNTEAFF.

The V and J genes are TRBV4-1 and TRBJ1-5; maybe TRBD1 (5 bases). Trimming took 3 bases from V and 4 from J, leaving 22 bases between them. Germline V gene data show CDR1 as MGHRA and CDR2 as YSYEKL. This CDR3 has 18 amino acids. CDR3 in amino acids: CASSQAPSAGIWNQPQHF. CDR3 coding DNA: TGCGCCAGCAGCCAGGCTCCTTCGGCAGGGATTTGGAATCAGCCCCAGCATTTT.

The sample holds a few counts of this clone. Additional DNA sequences in this sample encode the identical CDR3. The V gene is TRBV7-9, the J gene TRBJ1-4; unclear D gene. Germline V gene sequence: CDR1 SEHNR, CDR2 FQNEAQ (reference sequence). This CDR3 spans 14 amino acids. The germline V and J ends were trimmed by 1 base and 3 bases, with 6 bases remaining between them. CDR3 residues: CASSLGQANEKLFF. CDR3 DNA: TGTGCCAGCAGCTTAGGCCAGGCTAATGAAAAACTGTTTTTT.

CDR3 in amino acids: CASSRTLLQELFF. As DNA, the CDR3 is TGTGCCAGCAGCCGCACGCTTTTACAGGAACTGTTTTTT. The V gene is TRBV7-8, the J gene TRBJ1-4; possibly TRBD1 for D (5 bases). The V gene lost 5 bases and the J gene lost 12 bases, with 16 bases spanning the gap. CDR3 length: 13 residues. The germline gives CDR1 SGHVS, CDR2 FQNEAQ. The entire variable domain, with the rest obtained from reference TRBV7-8 and TRBJ1-4, is as follows: GAGVSQSPRYKVAKRGQDVALRCDPISGHVSLFWYQQALGQGPEFLTYFQNEAQLDKSGLPSDRFFAERPEGSVSTLKIQRTQQEDSAVYLCASSRTLLQELFFGSGTQLSVL.

This clone has more than one count but fewer than ten. CDR3 region: CASSYSLTEAFF. The CDR3 nucleotides are TGTGCCAGCAGTTACTCCCTTACTGAAGCTTTCTTT. V and J are TRBV6-5 and TRBJ1-1; D remains unclear. The CDR3 runs to 12 residues. Germline CDR1 is MNHEY and CDR2 is SVGAGI. The V end was cut by 0 bases, the J end by 5 bases, with 4 bases between.

The rearrangement uses TRBV5-1 and TRBJ2-5; 9 bases line up with TRBD2. With 9 bases clipped from V and 4 bases from J, the junction kept 10 bases outside the gene matches. Per the germline V gene, CDR1 is SGHRS and CDR2 is YFSETQ. The length of the CDR3 is 14 residues. The CDR3 protein is CATSQRGVGETQYF. For the CDR3, the DNA is TGCGCCACTAGTCAGCGGGGGGTTGGAGAGACCCAGTACTTC. Filled out from reference TRBV5-1 and TRBJ2-5, the complete variable domain reads KAGVTQTPRYLIKTRGQQVTLSCSPISGHRSVSWYQQTPGQGLQFLFEYFSETQRNKGNFPGRFSGRQFSNSRSEMNVSTLELGDSALYLCATSQRGVGETQYFGPGTRLLVL.

The chain employs TRBV3-1 (or the pseudogene TRBV3-2) and TRBJ1-6; the D is unclear. Trimming removed 1 base at V and 8 bases at J, with 9 bases between. From germline, CDR1 is LGHDT and CDR2 YNNKEL (reference sequence). This CDR3 has 14 residues. The CDR3 DNA reads as TGTGCCAGCAGCCAAGTCGCCGGAGATTCACCCCTCCACTTT. It codes for CASSQVAGDSPLHF.

The J gene is TRBJ2-1, the V gene TRBV7-9; 10 bases agree with TRBD1. Germline V CDR1 and CDR2: SEHNR, FQNEAQ (reference sequence). V was pared by 2 bases and J by 6 bases, with 10 bases of the junction left unmatched. This CDR3 region has 17 residues. CDR3 bases: TGTGCCAGCAGCTTATCGGGGTTCAGGACAGGGGGCAATGAGCAGTTCTTC. It codes for CASSLSGFRTGGNEQFF.

This chain links TRBV5-1 with TRBJ2-1; 9 bases fit TRBD1. This CDR3 has 15 residues. Germline-derived CDR1 and CDR2 are SGHRS and YFSETQ. V trimming: 2 bases; J trimming: 4 bases; junction bases outside the gene matches: 4. The DNA for the CDR3 is TGCGCCAGCAGCTTCCAAGGACAGGGGTACAATGAGCAGTTCTTC. Translated: CASSFQGQGYNEQFF.

The chain links TRBV6-5 to TRBJ1-1; D perhaps matches TRBD1 (6 bases). This CDR3 comprises 14 residues. The germline V gene has CDR1 MNHEY and CDR2 SVGAGI. V was shortened by 10 bases and J by 0 bases, with 15 bases between the two germline ends. This CDR3 is CATSGTHMNTEAFF. The DNA for the CDR3 is TGTGCCACTTCCGGGACACACATGAACACTGAAGCTTTCTTT.